This T cell receptor (beta chain) was identified during a study of T cells in Graves' hyperthyroidism and ophthalmopathy. Uncontrolled infection, other autoimmune disease, pregnancy or lactation barred patients from enrollment. Diagnostic assessment was based on clinical symptoms, serum thyroxine and TRAb, thyroid ultrasound and orbital computed tomography. Deletions cut 2 bases from V and 0 bases from J, with 14 bases between. The CDR3 extends over 17 amino acids. The germline V gene encodes CDR1 MNHEY and CDR2 SMNVEV (reference sequence). There are many counts of this clonotype. The investigators amplified TCR beta CDR3 regions from RNA transcripts. First-round RT-PCR of the TCR CDR3 relied on the HTBI primer set. TCRdb redid the calling of the multiplex PCR reads with MiXCR, one entry per CDR3 protein. The table records around 400,000 distinct CDR3 sequences, roughly 15% of them present only once.

The sequence derives from a woman aged 55-69 years with Graves' ophthalmopathy. Material: blood. The chain recombines TRBV27 with TRBJ2-4; no definite D call. The CDR3 loop is CASSLTDPRLAKNIQYF. The CDR3 DNA sequence: TGTGCCAGCAGTTTAACTGACCCCAGGCTAGCCAAAAACATTCAGTACTTC.